This entry lists 23 T cell receptor beta chains sequenced from one sample in a study of blood T cell repertoires in COVID-19. Only in-frame clones appear in the TCRdb table, and some are missing; sequencing was by immunoSEQ multiplex PCR. The sample yields 100,000 to 150,000 clones, 65% to 85% seen once. The sequenced material came from PBMCs or T cells enriched from blood (not recorded which). Receptor source: a woman aged 25 to 39 who had recovered from COVID-19.

The rearrangement uses TRBV28 and TRBJ2-7, with TRBD1 matching over 7 bases. Germline loops: CDR1 MDHEN, CDR2 SYDVKM. V shed 7 bases and J 2 bases; nucleotides not matched to a gene: 8. CDR3 length equals 14 residues. The CDR3 reads CASTPRGPAYEQYF. In DNA form, the CDR3 reads TGTGCCAGCACCCCGAGGGGGCCTGCCTACGAGCAGTACTTC.

CDR3 amino acids: CASSPIAVQETQYF. The CDR3 DNA sequence: TGTGCCAGCAGTCCTATAGCGGTACAAGAGACCCAGTACTTC. The rearrangement links TRBV27 to TRBJ2-5, with D possibly being TRBD2 (6 bases). Per the germline V gene, CDR1 is MNHEY and CDR2 is SMNVEV (reference sequence). The CDR3 consists of 14 residues. V was trimmed by 5 bases and J by 2 bases, leaving 12 bases between them.

CDR3 sequence (DNA): TGTGCCAGCAGTGACGGGATGGGCTACACCTTC. Its protein is CASSDGMGYTF. The gene calls are TRBV6-1 and TRBJ1-2; D is undetermined. V lost 3 bases to trimming and J lost 8 bases, with 7 bases between them. Germline V gene data show CDR1 as MNHNS and CDR2 as SASEGT. The CDR3 sequence is 11 residues long.

At least ten counts were recorded for this clone. V is TRBV27 and J is TRBJ2-1; 9 bases line up with TRBD2. V lost 1 base and J lost 5; bases outside the gene matches: 15. The CDR3 runs 19 residues. Germline lookup yields CDR1 MNHEY and CDR2 SMNVEV (reference sequence). The CDR3 loop is CASSLFPLRVAGVDNEQFF. CDR3 DNA sequence: TGTGCCAGCAGTTTATTCCCTCTTAGGGTAGCGGGAGTCGACAATGAGCAGTTCTTC.

A single count supports this clone. The chain couples TRBV11-3 to TRBJ2-6; D is perhaps TRBD2 (5 bases). Germline CDR1 reads SGHNT; CDR2 reads YENEEA. V shed 5 bases and J shed 1 base, with 9 bases lying between them. This CDR3 has 15 amino acids. For the CDR3, the DNA is TGTGCCAGCAGCCCCCGGGGTTCTGGGGCCAACGTCCTGACTTTC. Its translation: CASSPRGSGANVLTF.

The V gene is TRBV4-3, the J gene TRBJ1-2; D gene ambiguous. The CDR3 totals 15 residues. Germline values: CDR1 LGHNA, CDR2 YSLEER. The V end was cut by 0 bases, the J end by 0 bases, with 8 bases between. The CDR3 DNA is TGCGCCAGCAGCCAAGATGGCAGCGCTAACTATGGCTACACCTTC. Translation gives CASSQDGSANYGYTF.

This clone was picked up one time. The chain combines TRBV5-1 with TRBJ1-4, with 12 bases identical to TRBD1. V lost 4 bases and J lost 1; bases outside the gene matches: 5. This CDR3 is 17 amino acids long. Germline CDR1 SGHRS, CDR2 YFSETQ. The CDR3 loop is CASSPGQGARTNEKLFF. CDR3 coding DNA: TGCGCCAGCAGCCCGGGACAGGGGGCTCGAACTAATGAAAAACTGTTTTTT.

This clone was found once. The chain combines TRBV4-1 with TRBJ2-7; TRBD2 matches at 13 bases. With 0 bases clipped from V and 5 bases from J, the junction kept 13 bases outside the gene matches. Germline V lookup: CDR1 MGHRA, CDR2 YSYEKL. The CDR3 runs to 19 residues. The CDR3 sequence is CASSQDRVGLAGVKDEQYF. The CDR3 DNA sequence: TGCGCCAGCAGCCAAGATAGGGTAGGACTAGCGGGAGTGAAGGACGAGCAGTACTTC.

The chain recombines TRBV3-1 (or the pseudogene TRBV3-2) with TRBJ2-1, with 9 bases matching TRBD2. V gave up 0 bases and J gave up 9 bases; unmatched junction bases: 6. CDR1 LGHDT and CDR2 YNNKEL come from the germline V gene (reference sequence). The CDR3 contains 15 residues. CDR3 region: CASSQEASGKGEQFF. The CDR3 coding sequence is TGTGCCAGCAGCCAAGAGGCTAGCGGGAAGGGTGAGCAGTTCTTC.

The chain joins TRBV18 to TRBJ1-1, with 7 bases aligning to TRBD1. Germline lookup yields CDR1 KGHSH and CDR2 LQKENI. The CDR3 contains 13 residues. Trimming removed 8 bases from V and 5 bases from J; junction bases left unmatched: 8. The CDR3 loop reads CASAGDRVTEAFF. CDR3 coding DNA: TGTGCCAGCGCAGGCGACAGGGTTACTGAAGCTTTCTTT.

CDR3 protein: CATSDRTGSSYEQYF. CDR3 sequence (DNA): TGTGCCACCAGTGATAGGACAGGGTCATCCTACGAGCAGTACTTC. The chain carries TRBV24-1 and TRBJ2-7; 8 bases agree with TRBD1. This CDR3 region has 15 residues. The germline CDR1 and CDR2 sequences are KGHDR and SFDVKD. The V segment lost 3 bases and the J segment 1 base; nucleotides outside the gene matches: 4.

This chain uses TRBV19 with TRBJ1-1; D may be TRBD1 (5 bases). The CDR3 is made up of 14 amino acids. CDR1 and CDR2 from the germline V gene are LNHDA and SQIVND (reference sequence). Deletions cut 2 bases from V and 4 bases from J, with 11 bases between. The CDR3 sequence is CASSIWGGGTEAFF. CDR3 in DNA: TGTGCCAGTAGTATATGGGGGGGTGGCACTGAAGCTTTCTTT.

The chain recombines TRBV19 with TRBJ2-7; TRBD2 matches at 12 bases. The germline CDR1 and CDR2 sequences are LNHDA and SQIVND (reference sequence). This CDR3 region has 14 residues. The junction had 2 bases not matched to a gene; V was cut back by 3 bases and J by 5 bases. The CDR3 DNA reads TGTGCCAGTAGTATGACTAGCGGGAGCCACGAGCAGTACTTC. As protein: CASSMTSGSHEQYF.

The chain employs TRBV20-1 and TRBJ1-2; D possibly corresponds to TRBD1 (5 bases). V was cut by 3 bases and J by 11 bases, with 13 bases left in between. CDR1 DFQATT and CDR2 SNEGSKA come from the germline V gene (reference sequence). This CDR3 spans 11 amino acids. Written as DNA, the CDR3 is TGCAGTGCTAGTATACGGGAGGGGTACACCTTC. This encodes CSASIREGYTF.

The V gene is TRBV28, the J gene TRBJ1-1, with D perhaps TRBD1 (5 bases). Between the trimmed V and J ends, which lost 6 bases and 3 bases, there was a span of 17 bases. This CDR3 is 15 amino acids long. Germline V lookup: CDR1 MDHEN, CDR2 SYDVKM. CDR3 sequence reads: CASRTGGLGDTEAFF. The CDR3 coding sequence is TGTGCCAGCAGGACCGGAGGGCTGGGGGACACTGAAGCTTTCTTT.

The gene calls are TRBV7-8 and TRBJ2-3, with D maybe TRBD2 (5 bases). Germline V gene data show CDR1 as SGHVS and CDR2 as FQNEAQ. Trimming took 5 bases from V and 0 from J, leaving 21 bases between them. The CDR3 has 18 amino acids. As DNA, the CDR3 is TGTGCCAGCAGCCTATACCGGAGGAGGACCAGAAGCACAGATACGCAGTATTTT. It specifies CASSLYRRRTRSTDTQYF.

The J gene is TRBJ1-1, the V gene TRBV6-5, with D maybe TRBD1 (6 bases). This CDR3 spans 14 amino acids. Per the germline V gene, CDR1 is MNHEY and CDR2 is SVGAGI. V was trimmed by 6 bases and J by 5 bases, leaving 16 bases between them. CDR3 loop: CASRPQNRVTEAFF. DNA for the CDR3: TGTGCCAGCAGACCTCAAAACAGGGTAACTGAAGCTTTCTTT.

This clone showed up just once. V is TRBV30 and J is TRBJ1-6, with TRBD1 matching 7 bases. Unmatched junction bases numbered 5, after V lost 3 bases and J lost 6 bases. The germline V gene encodes CDR1 GTSNPN and CDR2 SVGIG (reference sequence). The CDR3 loop spans 14 amino acids. DNA for the CDR3: TGTGCCTGGAGGACAGGGTCGGGTAATTCACCCCTCCACTTT. This translates into CAWRTGSGNSPLHF.

The gene calls are TRBV19 and TRBJ2-2, with TRBD1 matching 8 bases. The ends lost 5 bases at V and 9 bases at J; junction bases unmatched: 5. There are 13 residues in the CDR3. Germline loops: CDR1 LNHDA, CDR2 SQIVND (reference sequence). Here the CDR3 reads CASSLDRGRELFF. CDR3 nucleotides: TGTGCCAGTAGTCTTGACAGGGGCCGGGAGCTGTTTTTT. The full variable domain, in which reference TRBV19 and TRBJ2-2 provide the parts outside the CDR3, is DGGITQSPKYLFRKEGQNVTLSCEQNLNHDAMYWYRQDPGQGLRLIYYSQIVNDFQKGDIAEGYSVSREKKESFPLTVTSAQKNPTAFYLCASSLDRGRELFFGEGSRLTVL.

On this clone itself: The identical CDR3 is also encoded by other nucleotide sequences in the sample. The chain joins TRBV11-3 to TRBJ2-3, with TRBD2 matching over 7 bases. V was clipped by 3 bases and J by 2 bases; unmatched bases: 2. Germline V CDR1 and CDR2: SGHNT, YENEEA. The CDR3 runs to 14 residues. CDR3 residues: CASSLGRATDTQYF. The CDR3 nucleotides are TGTGCCAGCAGCTTGGGGAGGGCCACAGATACGCAGTATTTT.

V is TRBV5-8 and J is TRBJ1-5; the D is unclear. CDR1 and CDR2 (germline): SGHTS, YDEGEE. The length of the CDR3 is 15 residues. The V and J ends lost 4 bases and 1 base respectively, with 12 bases between them. DNA of the CDR3: TGTGCCAGCAGCCGCGGGGTGGGAAGCAATCAGCCCCAGCATTTT. This codes for CASSRGVGSNQPQHF.

The V and J genes are TRBV19 and TRBJ2-6; D possibly corresponds to TRBD1 (6 bases). Germline CDR1 reads LNHDA; CDR2 reads SQIVND (reference sequence). V was shortened by 8 bases and J by 0 bases, with 14 bases between the two germline ends. The CDR3 is made up of 16 amino acids. CDR3 amino acids: CASSGHLGSGANVLTF. The DNA for the CDR3 is TGTGCCAGTTCGGGACATCTCGGCTCTGGGGCCAACGTCCTGACTTTC.

The chain has TRBV4-2 and TRBJ2-3, with TRBD2 identical over 14 bases. J gave up 6 bases and V 6 bases, and 5 bases lay outside the gene matches. CDR3 length equals 15 residues. From germline, CDR1 is LGHNA and CDR2 YNFKEQ. CDR3 nucleotides: TGTGCCAGCAGGGGACTAGCGGGAGAAGTGGATACGCAGTATTTT. It yields the protein CASRGLAGEVDTQYF.